These T cell receptor beta chains were read from a single sample in a study of blood T cells in healthy people across ages. One entry per CDR3 protein results from TCRdb running MiXCR on the 5' RACE reads. The sample consists of about 830,000 distinct CDR3 sequences, 55% to 65% of them appearing once. Sequences were obtained from blood. All receptors come from a man aged 30 to 45 in good health. CDR3s include the opening cysteine and the closing phenylalanine or tryptophan. For some rows the clone size is stated as once, few or many, or as a class when expanded; others skip it.

clone_size j_call v_call cdr3_aa
. TRBJ1-2 TRBV29-1 CSVEVEGALGYGYTF
. TRBJ2-3 TRBV6-5 CASTTGVMNTQYF
. TRBJ2-7 TRBV7-9 CASSLGGTSGTTYEQYF
. . TRBV5-6 CASTYRGYEQYF
. . TRBV9 CASSVRGDGQGEQYF
. . TRBV5-1 CASSSLAGAQLPIHEQYF
few TRBJ1-1 TRBV7-9 CASSLGPTGEAFF
. TRBJ1-2 TRBV28 CASRVTGYGYTF
once TRBJ2-2 TRBV29-1 CSAPRENAGELFF
. TRBJ2-3 TRBV24-1 CATSDPNTDGTDTQYF
. TRBJ2-5 TRBV10-3 CATLAGGGQETQYF
. TRBJ2-1 TRBV5-5 CASSLGADNEQFF
. TRBJ1-4 TRBV29-1 CSVAGPATNEKLFF
. TRBJ2-3 TRBV29-1 CSVEAGGGATDTQYF
. TRBJ1-5 TRBV27 CASSRSRGQPQHF
. TRBJ2-2 TRBV7-9 CASSLETGELFF
once . TRBV29-1 CSVGRLGTGQETQYF
. TRBJ2-7 TRBV28 CASSSGTGLNEQYF
. TRBJ1-5 TRBV5-6 CASSSDRRGQPQHF
. TRBJ1-4 TRBV5-1 CASSQQGSGTNEKLFF
. TRBJ2-1 TRBV24-1 CATSDGQGYNEQFF
. TRBJ2-1 TRBV5-1 CASSSFPLRGADGSYNEQFF
. TRBJ1-2 TRBV3-1 CTSSQDLGGHGYTF
few TRBJ2-7 TRBV6-2/TRBV6-3 CASRQVLTGDEQYF
. TRBJ1-5 TRBV29-1 CSAPSRAGGNQPQHF
few TRBJ1-2 TRBV29-1 CSVDTGGDGYGYTF
few TRBJ1-2 TRBV20-1 CSARDRQGRLSDGYTF
many TRBJ2-1 TRBV4-1 CASSQVNLVDYDEQFF
few TRBJ2-3 TRBV10-3 CAIRGLAGSDTQYF
few TRBJ1-4 TRBV15 CATSRGDTNEKLFF
once TRBJ2-5 TRBV19 CASSDLSGGMQETQYF
. TRBJ2-3 TRBV7-3 CASSTGRTSTDTQYF
many TRBJ2-3 TRBV9 CASSPRPDTQYF